This T cell receptor (beta chain) appears in the sequencing data of a study of CD4 and CD8 cells across lung adenocarcinoma regions (dated by TCRdb to between 2018 and 2020). About the full investigation: To look at intratumor heterogeneity in the T cell receptor repertoire, the study compared tumor centers against tumor margins.

The library was built by means of PCR. TCRdb records HiSeq X Ten as the sequencer. The raw public data were reprocessed by TCRdb itself: fastp quality trimming at Q25, MiXCR clonotype calling, in-frame beta chains only. One record per CDR3 amino acid sequence lists the most common genes and DNA. In this sample the table shows almost 5,000 distinct CDR3 sequences, roughly three fifths of which occur a single time. The leading ten clones occupy 16% of the sample. Patients with localized lung adenocarcinoma, a subtype of non-small cell lung cancer, were used as donors. Samples were obtained from the centers of localized lung adenocarcinomas. For TCR repertoire analysis, CD4+ T cells taken from tumor tissue were profiled apart from CD8+ T cells. The CDR3 holds 15 amino acids from the cysteine to the phenylalanine. Only CDR3 DNA remains: 45 bases, in frame from the first base. CDR1 MNHEY and CDR2 SMNVEV are derived from the germline V gene (reference sequence). V trim: 2 bases; J trim: 5 bases; unmatched bases: 8.

In regard to this clonotype: The antigen it binds to is not known. Per-base qualities were not stored, and no clone one base away is much larger.

The sequence was obtained from a male donor with lung adenocarcinoma. The CD4 and CD8 labels of this study may be unreliable. Sequencing used CD4+ T cells from the center of a lung tumor. Explained via the paper, the cell subset or site label denotes: tumor center region. The chain is assembled from TRBV27 and TRBJ1-2, and TRBD1 matches 7 of the central bases. Here the CDR3 is given as CASSLGQERGYGYTF. The sequence in DNA is TGTGCCAGCAGTTTAGGACAGGAGAGGGGATATGGCTACACCTTC.